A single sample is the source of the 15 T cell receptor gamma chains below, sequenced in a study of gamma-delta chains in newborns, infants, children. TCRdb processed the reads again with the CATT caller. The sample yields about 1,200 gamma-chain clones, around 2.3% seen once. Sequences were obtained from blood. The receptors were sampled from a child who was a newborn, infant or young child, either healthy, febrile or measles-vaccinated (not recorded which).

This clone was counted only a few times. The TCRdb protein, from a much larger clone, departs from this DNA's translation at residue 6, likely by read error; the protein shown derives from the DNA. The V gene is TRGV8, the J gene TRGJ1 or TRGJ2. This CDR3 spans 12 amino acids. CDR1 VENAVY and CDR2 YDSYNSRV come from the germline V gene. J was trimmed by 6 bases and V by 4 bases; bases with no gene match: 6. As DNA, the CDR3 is TGTGCCACCTGGGACACCGCTTATAAGAAACTCTTT. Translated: CATWDTAYKKLF.

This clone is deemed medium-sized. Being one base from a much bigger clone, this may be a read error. This chain's CDR3 is CALWEVKLGKKIKVF. The CDR3 DNA reads TGTGCCTTGTGGGAGGTGAAGTTGGGCAAAAAAATCAAGGTATTT. The chain is built from TRGV9 and TRGJP. The CDR3 consists of 15 residues. The germline V gene encodes CDR1 GITISATS and CDR2 ISYDGTV (reference sequence). V was clipped by 0 bases and J by 8 bases; unmatched bases: 1.

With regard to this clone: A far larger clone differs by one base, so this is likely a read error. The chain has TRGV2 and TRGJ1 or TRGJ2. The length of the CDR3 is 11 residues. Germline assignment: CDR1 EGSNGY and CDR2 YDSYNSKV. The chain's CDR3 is CATWDGRKKLF. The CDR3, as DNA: TGTGCCACCTGGGACGGGCGCAAGAAGCTCTTT.

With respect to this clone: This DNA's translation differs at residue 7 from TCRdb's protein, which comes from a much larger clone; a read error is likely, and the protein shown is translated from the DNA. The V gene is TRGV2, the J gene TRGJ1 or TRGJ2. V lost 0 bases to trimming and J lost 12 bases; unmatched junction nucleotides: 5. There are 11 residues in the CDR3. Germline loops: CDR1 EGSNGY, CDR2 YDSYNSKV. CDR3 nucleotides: TGTGCCACCTGGGACGGGTCGGGGAAACTCTTT. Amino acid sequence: CATWDGSGKLF.

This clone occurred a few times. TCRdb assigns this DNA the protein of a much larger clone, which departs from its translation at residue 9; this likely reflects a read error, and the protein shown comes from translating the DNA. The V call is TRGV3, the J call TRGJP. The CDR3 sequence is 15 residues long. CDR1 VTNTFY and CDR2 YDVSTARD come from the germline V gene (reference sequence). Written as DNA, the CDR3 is TGTGCCACCTGGGACAAAGAGTTGGACAAAAAAATCAAGGTATTT. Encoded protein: CATWDKELDKKIKVF.

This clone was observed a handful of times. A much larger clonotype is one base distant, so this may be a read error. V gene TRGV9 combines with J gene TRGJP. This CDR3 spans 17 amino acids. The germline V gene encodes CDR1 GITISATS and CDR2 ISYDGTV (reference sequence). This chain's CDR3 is CALWEAHQESGKKIKVF. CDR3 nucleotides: TGTGCCTTGTGGGAGGCCCATCAAGAGTCGGGCAAAAAAATCAAGGTATTT.

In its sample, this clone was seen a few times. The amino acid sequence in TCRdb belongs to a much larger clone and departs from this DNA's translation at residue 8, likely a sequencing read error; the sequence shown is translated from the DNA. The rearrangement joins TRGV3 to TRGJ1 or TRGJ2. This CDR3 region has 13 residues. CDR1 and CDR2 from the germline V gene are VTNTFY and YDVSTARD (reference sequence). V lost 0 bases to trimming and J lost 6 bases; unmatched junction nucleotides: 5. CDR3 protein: CATWDRWRYKKLF. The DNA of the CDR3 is TGTGCCACCTGGGACAGGTGGCGTTATAAGAAACTCTTT.

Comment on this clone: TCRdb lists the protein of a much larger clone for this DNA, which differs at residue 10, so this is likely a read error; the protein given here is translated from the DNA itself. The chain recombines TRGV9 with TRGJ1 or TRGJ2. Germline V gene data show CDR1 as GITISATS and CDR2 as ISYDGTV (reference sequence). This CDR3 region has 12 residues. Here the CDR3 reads CALWEVCYKRLF. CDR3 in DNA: TGTGCCTTGTGGGAGGTATGCTATAAGAGACTCTTT.

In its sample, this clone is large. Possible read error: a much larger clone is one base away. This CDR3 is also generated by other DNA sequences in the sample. The CDR3 sequence: CALWEVQELGKKIKVF. CDR3 DNA: TGTGCCTTGTGGGAGGTACAAGAGTTGGGCAAAAAAATCAAGGTATTT. The chain carries TRGV9 and TRGJP. The CDR3 has 16 residues. Germline loops: CDR1 GITISATS, CDR2 ISYDGTV (reference sequence). V trimming: 1 base; J trimming: 4 bases; junction bases outside the gene matches: 1.

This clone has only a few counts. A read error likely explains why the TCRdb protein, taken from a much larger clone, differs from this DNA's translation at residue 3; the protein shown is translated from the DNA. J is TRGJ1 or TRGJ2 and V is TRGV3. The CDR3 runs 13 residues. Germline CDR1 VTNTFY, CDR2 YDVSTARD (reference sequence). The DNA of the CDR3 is TGTGCCTCCTGGGACAGGGGTTATTATAAGAAACTCTTT. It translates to CASWDRGYYKKLF.

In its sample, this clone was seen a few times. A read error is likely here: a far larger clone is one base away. CDR3 sequence: CALWEAFQELGKKSKVF. In nucleotides, the CDR3 is TGTGCCTTGTGGGAGGCTTTTCAAGAGTTGGGCAAAAAAAGCAAGGTATTT. The chain joins TRGV9 to TRGJP. The CDR3 length is 17 residues. Germline CDR1 is GITISATS and CDR2 is ISYDGTV (reference sequence).

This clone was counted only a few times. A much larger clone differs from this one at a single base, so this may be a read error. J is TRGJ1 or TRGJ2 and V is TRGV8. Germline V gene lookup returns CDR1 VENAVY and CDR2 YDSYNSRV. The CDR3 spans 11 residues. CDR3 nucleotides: TGTGCCACCTGGGATAGTTATAGGAAACTCTTT. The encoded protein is CATWDSYRKLF.

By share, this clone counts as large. This CDR3 reads CALWEIKVGELGKKIKVF. CDR3 nucleotide sequence: TGTGCCTTGTGGGAGATAAAGGTCGGAGAGTTGGGCAAAAAAATCAAGGTATTT. The genes are TRGV9 and TRGJP. The ends lost 3 bases at V and 6 bases at J; junction bases unmatched: 11. CDR1 and CDR2 (germline): GITISATS, ISYDGTV (reference sequence). The CDR3 loop spans 18 amino acids.

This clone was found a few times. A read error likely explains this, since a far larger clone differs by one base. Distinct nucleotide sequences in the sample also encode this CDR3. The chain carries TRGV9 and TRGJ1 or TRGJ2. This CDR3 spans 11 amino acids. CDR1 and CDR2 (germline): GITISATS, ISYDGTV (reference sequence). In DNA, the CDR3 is TGTGCCCTGTGGGAGGTGCATGAGAAACTCTTT. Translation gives CALWEVHEKLF.

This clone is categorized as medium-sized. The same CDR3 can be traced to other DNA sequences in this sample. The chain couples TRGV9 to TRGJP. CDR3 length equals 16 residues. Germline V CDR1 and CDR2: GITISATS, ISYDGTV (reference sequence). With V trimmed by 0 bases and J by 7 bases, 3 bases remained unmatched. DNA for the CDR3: TGTGCCTTGTGGGAGGTGTCCGAGTTGGGCAAAAAAATCAAGGTATTT. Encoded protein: CALWEVSELGKKIKVF.